This entry features one T cell receptor beta chain sequence. Germline CDR1 and CDR2: LGHDT and YNNKEL (reference sequence). The CDR3 spans 14 residues. V dropped 6 bases and J dropped 5; count of bases not matched to a gene: 7. This sample was taken from a study of blood T cell repertoires in COVID-19. The assay was immunoSEQ multiplex PCR, and TCRdb's table has in-frame clones only and misses some. The sample shows fewer than 250,000 clones, around 90% of them seen only once. The receptor was derived from a man aged 25-45 years in a cohort exposed to, infected with or recovered from COVID-19 (not recorded which). The chain uses TRBV3-1 (or the pseudogene TRBV3-2) and TRBJ1-2, with 9 bases matching TRBD1. What was sequenced was PBMCs or T cells enriched from blood (not recorded which). Here the CDR3 DNA reads TGTGCCAGCAGGGACAGGGGTGTTGATTATGGCTACACCTTC. It codes for CASRDRGVDYGYTF.